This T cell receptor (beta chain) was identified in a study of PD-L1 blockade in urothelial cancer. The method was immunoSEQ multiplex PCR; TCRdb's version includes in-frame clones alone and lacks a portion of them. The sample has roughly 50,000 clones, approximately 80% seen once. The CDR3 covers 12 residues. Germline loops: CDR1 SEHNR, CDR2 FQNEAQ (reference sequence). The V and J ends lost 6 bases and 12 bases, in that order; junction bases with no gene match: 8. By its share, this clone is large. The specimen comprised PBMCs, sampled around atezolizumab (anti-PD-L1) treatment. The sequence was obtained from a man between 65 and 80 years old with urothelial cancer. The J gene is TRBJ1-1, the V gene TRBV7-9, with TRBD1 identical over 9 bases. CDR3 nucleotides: TGTGCCAGCAGTTACCTGGGACAGGGTTCTTTCTTT. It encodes CASSYLGQGSFF. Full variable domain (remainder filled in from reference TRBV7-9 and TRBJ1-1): DTGVSQNPRHKITKRGQNVTFRCDPISEHNRLYWYRQTLGQGPEFLTYFQNEAQLEKSRLLSDRFSAERPKGSFSTLEIQRTEQGDSAMYLCASSYLGQGSFFGQGTRLTVV.